This is a list of T cell receptor beta chains from one sample in a study of T cell responses to AZD1222 COVID-19 vaccine. Clones were sequenced by immunoSEQ multiplex PCR, and TCRdb holds only the in-frame ones, with some missing. Of 140,000 or so clones listed, about 88% were seen once; the top ten hold approximately 4.5%. The sequencing here drew on peripheral blood, taken on day 0 of AZD1222 vaccination. The receptors were sampled from an adult in good health. The conserved cysteine and the conserved F or W are not part of the CDR3 here. Clone size is stated in some rows and not others, as once, few, many or a class when expanded.

J gene: TRBJ1-1; clone size: .; V gene: TRBV7-8; CDR3 protein: ASSSRELMNTEAF
J gene: TRBJ1-1; clone size: .; V gene: TRBV27; CDR3 protein: ASSLNGGPQDF
J gene: TRBJ2-1; clone size: .; V gene: TRBV30; CDR3 protein: AWSPRWVAYNEQF
J gene: TRBJ2-3; clone size: few; V gene: TRBV6-1; CDR3 protein: ASSEQRGGTDTQY
J gene: TRBJ1-6; clone size: .; V gene: TRBV6-5; CDR3 protein: ASSYSGSSYNSPLH
J gene: TRBJ1-4; clone size: .; V gene: TRBV27; CDR3 protein: ASSFAGAANEKLF
J gene: TRBJ1-4; clone size: few; V gene: TRBV7-9; CDR3 protein: ASSLIEEKLF
J gene: TRBJ1-5; clone size: .; V gene: TRBV2; CDR3 protein: ASSPRPGQGVQPQH
J gene: TRBJ1-1; clone size: .; V gene: TRBV5-1; CDR3 protein: ASSLAARDRYTEAF
J gene: TRBJ1-2; clone size: once; V gene: TRBV5-4; CDR3 protein: ASSHESHYGYT
J gene: TRBJ1-5; clone size: .; V gene: TRBV11-2; CDR3 protein: ASSLGGGFRQPQH
J gene: TRBJ2-4; clone size: .; V gene: TRBV19; CDR3 protein: ASSSQIGLLGNIQY
J gene: TRBJ1-5; clone size: .; V gene: TRBV27; CDR3 protein: ASSLSGNQPQH
J gene: TRBJ2-3; clone size: .; V gene: TRBV24-1; CDR3 protein: ATSDPRQRPNTQY
J gene: TRBJ2-4; clone size: once; V gene: TRBV19; CDR3 protein: ASSIGLTLVLGVDIQY
J gene: TRBJ1-2; clone size: once; V gene: TRBV3-1/TRBV3-2; CDR3 protein: ASSQDIRADPYGYT